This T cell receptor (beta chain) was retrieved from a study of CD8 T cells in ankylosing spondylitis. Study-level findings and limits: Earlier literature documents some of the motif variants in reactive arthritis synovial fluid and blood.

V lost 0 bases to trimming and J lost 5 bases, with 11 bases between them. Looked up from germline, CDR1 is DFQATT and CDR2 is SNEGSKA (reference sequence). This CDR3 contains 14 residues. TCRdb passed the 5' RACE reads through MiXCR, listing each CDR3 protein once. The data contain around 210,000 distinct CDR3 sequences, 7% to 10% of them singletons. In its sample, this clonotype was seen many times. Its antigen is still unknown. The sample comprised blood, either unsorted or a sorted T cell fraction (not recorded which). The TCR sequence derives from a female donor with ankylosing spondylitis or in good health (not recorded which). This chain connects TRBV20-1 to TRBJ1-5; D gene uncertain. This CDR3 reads CSARDSSRYQPQHF. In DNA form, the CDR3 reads TGCAGTGCTAGAGATAGTAGCCGATATCAGCCCCAGCATTTT.